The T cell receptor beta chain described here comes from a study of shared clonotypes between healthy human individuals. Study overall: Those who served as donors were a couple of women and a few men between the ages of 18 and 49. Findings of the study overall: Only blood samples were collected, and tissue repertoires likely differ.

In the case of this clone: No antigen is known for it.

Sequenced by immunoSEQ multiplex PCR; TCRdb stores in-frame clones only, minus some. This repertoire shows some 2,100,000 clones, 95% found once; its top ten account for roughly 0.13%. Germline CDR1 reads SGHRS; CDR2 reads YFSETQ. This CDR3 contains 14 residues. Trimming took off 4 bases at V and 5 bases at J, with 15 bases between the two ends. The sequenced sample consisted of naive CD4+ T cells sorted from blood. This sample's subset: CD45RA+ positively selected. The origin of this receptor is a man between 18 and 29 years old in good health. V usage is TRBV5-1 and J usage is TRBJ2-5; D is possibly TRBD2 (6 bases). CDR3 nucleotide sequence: TGCGCCAGCAGCCAAGGACCTGGGGGGGAGACCCAGTACTTC. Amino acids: CASSQGPGGETQYF. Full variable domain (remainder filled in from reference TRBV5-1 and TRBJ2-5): KAGVTQTPRYLIKTRGQQVTLSCSPISGHRSVSWYQQTPGQGLQFLFEYFSETQRNKGNFPGRFSGRQFSNSRSEMNVSTLELGDSALYLCASSQGPGGETQYFGPGTRLLVL.